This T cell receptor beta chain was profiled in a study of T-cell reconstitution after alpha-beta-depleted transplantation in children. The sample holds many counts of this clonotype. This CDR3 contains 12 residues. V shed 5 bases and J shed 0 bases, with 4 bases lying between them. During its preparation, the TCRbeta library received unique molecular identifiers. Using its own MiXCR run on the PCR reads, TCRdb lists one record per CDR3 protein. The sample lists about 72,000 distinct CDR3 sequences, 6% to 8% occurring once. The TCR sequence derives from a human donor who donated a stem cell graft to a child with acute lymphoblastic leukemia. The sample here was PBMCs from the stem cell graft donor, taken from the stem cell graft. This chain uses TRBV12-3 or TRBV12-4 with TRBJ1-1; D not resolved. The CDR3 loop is CASSQMNTEAFF. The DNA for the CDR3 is TGTGCCAGCAGTCAGATGAACACTGAAGCTTTCTTT.